Each of the 8 T cell receptor beta chains below was sequenced from the same sample in a study of T-cell reconstitution after alpha-beta-depleted transplantation in children. Which antigens these TCRs recognize remains unknown. A library of TCRbeta sequences, prepared with unique molecular identifiers, was generated. TCRdb re-derived calls from the PCR reads in MiXCR, one entry per CDR3 protein. Of around 300,000 distinct CDR3 sequences in the sample, approximately 7.3% were seen once. Study conclusions and caveats: Newly made T cells mostly supplied T-cell counts and diversity one year after transplant.

This specimen was peripheral blood, taken 360 days after TCRalphabeta/CD19-depleted stem cell transplant. Source of these receptors: a female patient between 2 and 15 years old who had a stem cell transplant for Fanconi anemia, so the T cells may come from the graft donor.

The genes are TRBV20-1 and TRBJ2-1; 8 nucleotides match TRBD2. The CDR3 spans 14 residues. J was trimmed by 8 bases and V by 7 bases; bases with no gene match: 13. In germline, CDR1 is DFQATT, CDR2 SNEGSKA (reference sequence). The CDR3 sequence is CSVRSRGGLYEQFF. The CDR3 coding sequence is TGCAGTGTCAGATCCCGGGGGGGCCTATATGAGCAGTTCTTC.

This clonotype was seen repeatedly, ten times or more. This chain uses TRBV12-3 or TRBV12-4 with TRBJ2-7; D may be TRBD1 (6 bases). Deletions cut 3 bases from V and 3 bases from J, with 9 bases between. The CDR3 is 13 residues long. The CDR3 nucleotides read TGTGCCAGCAGTTTGGCCAGGGGCTACGAGCAGTACGTC. This sequence encodes CASSLARGYEQYV.

J is TRBJ2-3 and V is TRBV25-1, with 9 bases that match TRBD1. The CDR3 length is 15 residues. The germline V gene has CDR1 MGHDK and CDR2 SYGVNS. J lost 4 bases, V lost 3 bases, and 5 bases had no gene match. In DNA, the CDR3 is TGTGCCAGCAGTGACGACAGGGGGGCAGCAGATACGCAGTATTTT. Its translation is CASSDDRGAADTQYF.

This clonotype has only one observation. This is likely a read error, given that the CDR3 carries no conserved phenylalanine or tryptophan at its end. This sequence joins TRBV3-1 and TRBJ2-7, with D perhaps given as TRBD1 or TRBD2 (5 bases each). The CDR3 has 14 amino acids. CDR1 and CDR2 from the germline V gene are LGHDT and YNNKEL (reference sequence). CDR3 in DNA: TGTGCCAGCACCCAATCTGGGGACCTCTACGAGCAGTACCTC. Its protein is CASTQSGDLYEQYL.

The chain is built from TRBV7-8 and TRBJ2-1; 8 bases map to TRBD1. From germline, CDR1 is SGHVS and CDR2 FQNEAQ. V was clipped by 1 base and J by 7 bases; unmatched bases: 18. The CDR3 runs 19 residues. CDR3 region: CASSLGARPQGAIRNEQFF. CDR3 nucleotides: TGTGCCAGCAGCTTAGGAGCCCGCCCCCAGGGGGCTATTCGGAATGAGCAGTTCTTC. The full variable domain, completed using reference TRBV7-8 and TRBJ2-1, is GAGVSQSPRYKVAKRGQDVALRCDPISGHVSLFWYQQALGQGPEFLTYFQNEAQLDKSGLPSDRFFAERPEGSVSTLKIQRTQQEDSAVYLCASSLGARPQGAIRNEQFFGPGTRLTVL.

This clonotype was observed at least ten times. The chain has TRBV15 and TRBJ2-1; D is ambiguous. Germline assignment: CDR1 LNHNV and CDR2 YYDKDF (reference sequence). V was cut by 0 bases and J by 13 bases, with 13 bases left in between. The length of the CDR3 is 13 residues. DNA of the CDR3: TGTGCCACCAGCAGAGATCAACCGGGTCGCCAGTTCTTC. This sequence encodes CATSRDQPGRQFF.

In this sample, this clonotype turned up many times. This chain links TRBV7-3 with TRBJ2-3; D is perhaps TRBD2 (5 bases). V lost 5 bases to trimming and J lost 1 base, with 13 bases between them. This CDR3 contains 15 residues. Germline V gives CDR1 SGHTA, CDR2 FQGTGA. The CDR3 coding sequence is TGTGCCAGCAGCGCTCCGGGAAAGGGCACAGATACGCAGTATTTT. Its protein is CASSAPGKGTDTQYF.

The gene calls are TRBV5-4 and TRBJ2-2; TRBD1 agrees at 7 bases. Germline lookup yields CDR1 SGHNT and CDR2 YYREEE (reference sequence). The CDR3 is 15 residues long. V trimming: 4 bases; J trimming: 7 bases; junction bases outside the gene matches: 10. Written as DNA, the CDR3 is TGTGCCAGCAGCACCGGTAGGGGGCCCGGCGGGGAGCTGTTTTTT. This codes for CASSTGRGPGGELFF.